One T cell receptor (beta chain) is described in this entry. The record originates from a study of blood T cell repertoires in COVID-19. At the level of the study: Samples taken during acute and convalescent COVID-19 were collected in the United States, Italy and Spain. From T cells, B-cell-depleted T cells, or PBMCs came the material, which was cDNA or gDNA.

Under the authors' procedure: Estimates of nucleated cell counts were drawn from the amplification of reference gene primers. Sequenced by immunoSEQ multiplex PCR; TCRdb stores in-frame clones only, minus some. V, J and clone size derive from that table, while D and trimming were established from the DNA sequence. The sample yields around 160,000 clones, about nine tenths seen once. With V trimmed by 0 bases and J by 0 bases, 10 bases remained unmatched. Germline V lookup: CDR1 KGHSH, CDR2 LQKENI. The CDR3 has 19 amino acids. The source material was peripheral blood. This chain joins TRBV18 and TRBJ2-1; 8 bases line up with TRBD2. This receptor was taken from a human donor in a cohort sampled during active COVID-19. In nucleotides, the CDR3 is TGTGCCAGCTCACCACCGCTAGCCAGCGGGAGAAGCTCCTACAATGAGCAGTTCTTC. This translates into CASSPPLASGRSSYNEQFF. Drawing the rest from reference TRBV18 and TRBJ2-1, the complete variable domain is NAGVMQNPRHLVRRRGQEARLRCSPMKGHSHVYWYRQLPEEGLKFMVYLQKENIIDESGMPKERFSAEFPKEGPSILRIQQVVRGDSAAYFCASSPPLASGRSSYNEQFFGPGTRLTVL.